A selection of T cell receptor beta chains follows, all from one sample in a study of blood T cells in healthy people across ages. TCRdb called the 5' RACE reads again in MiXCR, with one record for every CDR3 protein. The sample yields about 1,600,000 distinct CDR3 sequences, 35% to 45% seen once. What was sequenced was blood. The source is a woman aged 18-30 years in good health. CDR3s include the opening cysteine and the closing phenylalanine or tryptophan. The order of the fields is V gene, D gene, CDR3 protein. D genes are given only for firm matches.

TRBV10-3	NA	CAIAWDTGELFF
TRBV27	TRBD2	CASSFRGGTGELFF
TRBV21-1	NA	CASSKGLHRGASYEQYF
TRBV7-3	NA	CASSFQNYNEQFF
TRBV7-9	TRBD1	CASSLETGILNQPQHF
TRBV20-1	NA	CSAHRGGSYEQYF
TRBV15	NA	CATSISPGDTQYF
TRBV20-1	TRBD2	CSAKREMTDTQYF
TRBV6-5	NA	CASSYSFGSGELFF
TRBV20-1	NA	CSTRDVMRGETQYF
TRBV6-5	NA	CAGSYDWSSYNEQFF
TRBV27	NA	CASSLRPARDRYNEQFF
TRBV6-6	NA	CASSKASDSSSYEQYF
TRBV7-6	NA	CASSPGAEGSADTQYF
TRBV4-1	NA	CASSQHWGGADTGELFF
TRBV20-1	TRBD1	CSARRTGGVRYNEQFF
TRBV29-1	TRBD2	CSVEDRGGKETQYF
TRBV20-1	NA	CSARQDPGGPAYEQFF
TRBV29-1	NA	CSVEGQGVYGYTF
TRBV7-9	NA	CASSLAHGGFPSSYEQYF
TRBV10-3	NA	CAISTGPSSGANVLTF
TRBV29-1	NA	CSVYSGATDTQYF
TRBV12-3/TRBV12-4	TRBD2	CASSLGAGGFDEQFF
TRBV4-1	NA	CASSPDQGGGTEAFF
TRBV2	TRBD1	CASSTGGPTYF
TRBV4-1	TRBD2	CASSQVPGTSVYNEQFF
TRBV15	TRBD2	CATSSPSGGVPYYEQYF
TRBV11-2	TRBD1	CASSLQPGQVYEQFF
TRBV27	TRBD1	CASSSTGGDVYEQYF
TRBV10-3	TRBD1	CATRTGGSSPLHF
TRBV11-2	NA	CASSYGFGEIGDEQFF
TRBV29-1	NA	CSVGRSPAYNEQFF
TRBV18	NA	CASSPNLAGGYTF
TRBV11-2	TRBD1	CASSLSGDRGGYGYTF
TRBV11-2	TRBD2	CASSFDPAAREIIDTQYF
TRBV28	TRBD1	CASSPQDRVFSNQPQHF
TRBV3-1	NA	CASSQQRATQYF
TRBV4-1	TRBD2	CASSQDPASGLVSYNEQFF
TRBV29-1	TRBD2	CSVDSRGTYTDTQYF
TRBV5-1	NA	CASGTSASGANVLTF
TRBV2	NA	CASTFNGGYEQYF
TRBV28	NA	CASSSGKATQYF
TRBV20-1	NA	CSARQTGDTQYF
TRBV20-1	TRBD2	CSARLAGVADTQYF
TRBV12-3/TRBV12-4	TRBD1	CASTTAGQGSGEQFF
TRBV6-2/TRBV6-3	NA	CATHQGSGANVLTF
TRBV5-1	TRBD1	CASSDGDRSTSLAKNIQYF
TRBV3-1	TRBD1	CASSTRQGARFGQFF
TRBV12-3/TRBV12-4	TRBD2	CASRRLAEGDTQYF
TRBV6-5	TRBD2	CASSNGGATDTQYF
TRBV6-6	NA	CASSYSVGNSYEQYF
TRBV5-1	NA	CASSRENRETEAFF
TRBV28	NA	CASNSRDLSSYEQYF